Listed below are T cell receptor beta chains from one sample, sequenced in a study of blood T cells in healthy people across ages. TCRdb recomputed calls from the 5' RACE reads with MiXCR, one row per CDR3 protein. The sample includes roughly 680,000 distinct CDR3 sequences, about half of them seen just once. Sequencing was performed on blood. The receptors shown here come from a woman aged 55 to 70 in good health. Each CDR3 is given with its conserved first and last residue. The order of the fields is CDR3 protein, CDR3 DNA, J gene, clone size, V gene, D gene. A D gene is named only where the DNA matches it firmly. Part of the rows lack a size; the others show once, few, many or a class for expanded clones.

CASVPIQGFGYTF,TGTGCTAGTGTTCCTATTCAGGGCTTTGGCTACACCTTC,TRBJ1-2,NA,TRBV12-5,NA
CASSHGTSGSTDTQYF,TGCGCCAGCAGCCATGGGACTAGCGGGAGCACAGATACGCAGTATTTT,TRBJ2-3,few,TRBV4-3,TRBD2
CASRTGQHYGYTF,TGTGCCAGCAGAACGGGACAGCACTATGGCTACACCTTC,TRBJ1-2,few,TRBV2,TRBD1
CASSQDTGAGANVLTF,TGTGCCAGCAGCCAAGATACAGGGGCTGGGGCCAACGTCCTGACTTTC,TRBJ2-6,many,TRBV4-2,TRBD1
CASSPGGQGTEAFF,TGTGCCAGCAGCCCGGGGGGGCAAGGGACTGAAGCTTTCTTT,TRBJ1-1,NA,TRBV7-3,NA
CASSQNWDSSYEQYF,TGCGCCAGCAGCCAAAACTGGGACAGCTCCTACGAGCAGTACTTC,TRBJ2-7,few,TRBV4-3,TRBD1
CASSSIQGGYTF,TGTGCCAGCAGCTCGATCCAGGGCGGCTACACCTTC,TRBJ1-2,few,TRBV7-9,NA
CSARPETGIFNEQYF,TGCAGTGCTAGGCCGGAGACAGGGATTTTCAACGAGCAGTACTTC,TRBJ2-7,few,TRBV20-1,TRBD1
CASSQGVMNPNEQFF,TGCGCCAGCAGCCAAGGCGTGATGAATCCCAATGAGCAGTTCTTC,TRBJ2-1,NA,TRBV4-3,NA
CASSVGQTATYEQYF,TGCGCCAGCAGCGTGGGACAAACTGCCACCTACGAGCAGTACTTC,TRBJ2-7,NA,TRBV5-1,NA
CASSTERGRGRGEQFF,TGTGCCAGCAGTACTGAGCGCGGGAGGGGTCGGGGTGAGCAGTTCTTC,TRBJ2-1,NA,TRBV6-2/TRBV6-3,TRBD2
CVSSLGFRGGQETQYF,TGTGTCAGCAGTTTGGGGTTTCGTGGGGGCCAAGAGACCCAGTACTTC,TRBJ2-5,NA,TRBV28,NA
CASSPDTGELVEQYF,TGCGCCAGCAGTCCAGATACAGGGGAACTTGTGGAGCAGTACTTC,TRBJ2-5,few,TRBV4-3,TRBD1
CSARGVSSTDTQYF,TGCAGTGCTCGGGGCGTGAGTAGCACAGATACGCAGTATTTT,TRBJ2-3,NA,TRBV20-1,NA
CASSPPPEYYSYEQYF,TGTGCCAGCAGCCCTCCCCCGGAGTACTACTCCTACGAGCAGTACTTC,TRBJ2-7,many,TRBV7-2,NA